The 21 T cell receptor beta chains below were found in one sample sequenced in a study of blood T cell repertoires in COVID-19. Sequencing was performed with immunoSEQ multiplex PCR; in TCRdb, only in-frame clones are kept and a portion is missing. Among about 220,000 clones listed, 60% to 85% were seen once. The sequenced sample consisted of peripheral blood. All receptors come from a woman aged 65 to 85 with acute or convalescent COVID-19.

Written as DNA, the CDR3 is TGCGCCAGCAGTGAGTCACAGGGGGCAAGTGATACGCAGTATTTT. Protein product: CASSESQGASDTQYF. V is TRBV10-1 and J is TRBJ2-3; 9 bases map to TRBD1. Germline CDR1 is WNHNN and CDR2 is SYGVQD (reference sequence). The V gene end was trimmed by 0 bases and the J gene end by 6 bases; junction bases not matched to a gene: 4. The CDR3 is 15 amino acids.

This clone was seen repeatedly, ten times or more. Other DNA sequences in the same sample also yield this CDR3. The chain has TRBV19 and TRBJ1-5; D is unresolved. This CDR3 is 14 amino acids long. V lost 4 bases to trimming and J lost 4 bases, with 11 bases between them. Germline V gene sequence: CDR1 LNHDA, CDR2 SQIVND (reference sequence). CDR3 amino acids: CASSKQDFNQPQHF. CDR3 sequence (DNA): TGTGCCAGTAGTAAGCAGGACTTTAATCAGCCCCAGCATTTT.

This clone has more than one count but fewer than ten. The rearrangement uses TRBV27 and TRBJ1-2; TRBD1 aligns across 9 bases. J lost 14 bases, V lost 4 bases, and 17 bases had no gene match. Germline V gene data show CDR1 as MNHEY and CDR2 as SMNVEV (reference sequence). This CDR3 contains 15 residues. CDR3 coding DNA: TGTGCCAGCAGTTCCGGTGGGACAGGGTTTCAGGCGGAGACCTTC. This translates into CASSSGGTGFQAETF.

The genes are TRBV5-1 and TRBJ2-3; TRBD1 matches 7 bases. Per germline, CDR1 SGHRS and CDR2 YFSETQ. With V trimmed by 1 base and J by 6 bases, 8 bases remained unmatched. This CDR3 comprises 15 residues. The CDR3 loop reads CASSLSQTGMDTQYF. The CDR3 nucleotides read TGCGCCAGCAGCTTGTCCCAGACAGGGATGGATACGCAGTATTTT.

A few counts support this clone. The CDR3 loop reads CASSSGLAEETQYF. CDR3 DNA sequence: TGCGCCAGCAGCTCCGGACTAGCGGAAGAGACCCAGTACTTC. J is TRBJ2-5 and V is TRBV5-1; 10 bases match TRBD2. The V gene's germline CDR1 is SGHRS and CDR2 YFSETQ. V was clipped by 3 bases and J by 3 bases; unmatched bases: 2. This CDR3 spans 14 amino acids.

For the CDR3, the DNA is TGTGCCAGTAGTTTGGGACTGGCGAATGGTGAAGCTTTCTTT. Translated: CASSLGLANGEAFF. The V and J genes are TRBV19 and TRBJ1-1, with D possibly being TRBD1 (5 bases). V gave up 5 bases and J gave up 7 bases, with 17 bases separating them. Germline-derived CDR1 and CDR2 are LNHDA and SQIVND (reference sequence). The CDR3 spans 14 residues.

The V gene is TRBV5-5, the J gene TRBJ2-4, with TRBD1 matching over 8 bases. With 0 bases clipped from V and 0 bases from J, the junction kept 2 bases outside the gene matches. Germline CDR1 is SGHKS and CDR2 is YYEKEE (reference sequence). CDR3 length: 16 amino acids. The CDR3 spells CASSLVTGEAKNIQYF. The CDR3 DNA follows: TGTGCCAGCAGCTTGGTGACAGGGGAAGCCAAAAACATTCAGTACTTC.

The chain is built from TRBV5-6 and TRBJ1-5, with D perhaps TRBD1 (5 bases). The length of the CDR3 is 15 residues. The V end was cut by 5 bases, the J end by 2 bases, with 14 bases between. Germline V CDR1 and CDR2: SGHDT, YYEEEE. This CDR3 is CASRRGQRGNQPQHF. CDR3 DNA: TGTGCCAGCAGAAGGGGCCAGCGGGGCAATCAGCCCCAGCATTTT.

V gene TRBV24-1 combines with J gene TRBJ2-2, with TRBD1 matching over 8 bases. The germline CDR1 and CDR2 sequences are KGHDR and SFDVKD. The J segment lost 0 bases and the V segment lost 5 bases, leaving 4 bases of the junction unmatched. The CDR3 has 16 amino acids. The chain's CDR3 is CATSGSGQANTGELFF. The CDR3 bases are TGTGCCACCAGTGGCTCGGGACAGGCGAACACCGGGGAGCTGTTTTTT.

The chain couples TRBV6-5 to TRBJ2-7; 7 nucleotides agree with TRBD1. Germline values: CDR1 MNHEY, CDR2 SVGAGI. The CDR3 has 14 amino acids. The ends lost 6 bases at V and 2 bases at J; junction bases unmatched: 7. CDR3 coding DNA: TGTGCCAGCAGAACAGGGGACGTAACCTACGAGCAGTACGTC. It translates to CASRTGDVTYEQYV.

The V call is TRBV11-2, the J call TRBJ2-3, with D possibly TRBD1 on 6 matching bases. The V gene lost 1 base and the J gene lost 6 bases, with 11 bases spanning the gap. This CDR3 has 14 amino acids. The germline CDR1 and CDR2 sequences are SGHAT and FQNNGV. This chain's CDR3 is CASSLATQGDTQYF. The CDR3 bases are TGTGCCAGCAGCTTAGCCACGCAGGGGGATACGCAGTATTTT. Based on the CDR3 plus reference TRBV11-2 and TRBJ2-3, the full variable domain is EAGVAQSPRYKIIEKRQSVAFWCNPISGHATLYWYQQILGQGPKLLIQFQNNGVVDDSQLPKDRFSAERLKGVDSTLKIQPAKLEDSAVYLCASSLATQGDTQYFGPGTRLTVL.

The chain is built from TRBV18 and TRBJ2-7; no clear D. Trimming took 3 bases from V and 2 from J, leaving 8 bases between them. This CDR3 contains 13 residues. CDR1 is KGHSH, CDR2 LQKENI, per germline. CDR3 sequence reads: CASSPVSAYEQYV. As DNA, the CDR3 is TGTGCCAGCTCACCTGTGTCCGCCTACGAGCAGTACGTC.

The rearrangement links TRBV2 to TRBJ1-1, with 7 positions matching TRBD1. Trimming cost V 10 bases and J 6 bases; bases outside gene matches: 11. The CDR3 is 13 amino acids. In germline, CDR1 is SNHLY, CDR2 FYNNEI. CDR3 nucleotide sequence: TGTGCCACCGTCGAACAGGGGCACGCTGAAGCTTTCTTT. Translated, it gives CATVEQGHAEAFF.

The chain links TRBV5-1 to TRBJ1-1; tentatively, D is TRBD1 (5 bases). This CDR3 spans 14 amino acids. Trimming cost V 4 bases and J 4 bases, with 14 bases left between them. Germline V CDR1 and CDR2: SGHRS, YFSETQ. CDR3 DNA: TGCGCCAGCAGCCCATCGTCAGGGTTCACTGAAGCTTTCTTT. Its protein product is CASSPSSGFTEAFF.

V gene TRBV3-1 (or the pseudogene TRBV3-2) combines with J gene TRBJ1-1, with D possibly TRBD1 on 5 matching bases. The CDR3 loop spans 12 amino acids. Germline V CDR1 and CDR2: LGHDT, YNNKEL (reference sequence). Deletions cut 11 bases from V and 5 bases from J, with 15 bases between. CDR3 coding DNA: TGTGCCTGTCGGACCGGGGGGACTGAAGCTTTCTTT. Translation: CACRTGGTEAFF.

This chain uses TRBV10-2 with TRBJ2-5; 12 bases fit TRBD2. The CDR3 runs 17 residues. Germline V gene sequence: CDR1 WSHSY, CDR2 SAAADI. With 4 bases clipped from V and 4 bases from J, the junction kept 10 bases outside the gene matches. CDR3: CASSVGASGGAGETQYF. The CDR3 DNA reads as TGCGCCAGCAGTGTCGGGGCTAGCGGGGGGGCAGGAGAGACCCAGTACTTC.

The chain joins TRBV6-4 to TRBJ2-3, with TRBD2 matching 13 bases. Germline lookup yields CDR1 MRHNA and CDR2 SNTAGT. The CDR3 consists of 16 residues. Trimming at V came to 8 bases and at J to 0 bases, leaving 5 bases not matched to a gene. DNA of the CDR3: TGTGCCAGCCTTACTAGCGGGGGGGCAAGCACAGATACGCAGTATTTT. Encoded protein: CASLTSGGASTDTQYF.

This clone has a single count. This sequence joins TRBV15 and TRBJ1-1; TRBD1 is a possible D gene (6 bases). CDR1 is LNHNV and CDR2 is YYDKDF in the germline V gene (reference sequence). CDR3 length equals 13 residues. Trimming removed 0 bases at V and 6 bases at J, with 8 bases between. CDR3: CATSRDRGAEAFF. CDR3 DNA: TGTGCCACCAGCAGAGACAGGGGAGCTGAAGCTTTCTTT.

The chain carries TRBV4-1 and TRBJ2-7, with D possibly being TRBD1 (6 bases). This CDR3 comprises 15 residues. The V end was cut by 0 bases, the J end by 2 bases, with 11 bases between. Germline CDR1 is MGHRA and CDR2 is YSYEKL. The CDR3 sequence: CASSQDGRGPYEQYF. In DNA, the CDR3 is TGCGCCAGCAGCCAAGATGGCAGGGGCCCCTACGAGCAGTACTTC.

This chain uses TRBV2 with TRBJ1-5, with a tentative D call TRBD1 (5 bases). The CDR3 runs to 16 residues. Per germline, CDR1 SNHLY and CDR2 FYNNEI. Trimming took off 3 bases at V and 1 base at J, with 13 bases between the two ends. The CDR3 DNA is TGTGCCAGCAGTGATGCCCAGGGATTAAGCAATCAGCCCCAGCATTTT. Encoded protein: CASSDAQGLSNQPQHF.

The gene calls are TRBV6-5 and TRBJ1-5; D is perhaps TRBD1 (6 bases). Trimming left V 6 bases short and J 7 bases short, with 13 bases between. The CDR3 totals 13 residues. The germline V gene encodes CDR1 MNHEY and CDR2 SVGAGI. CDR3 DNA sequence: TGTGCCAGCAGCCCAGGGGTTGGGCAGCCCCAGCATTTT. Translated, it gives CASSPGVGQPQHF.